This T cell receptor beta chain stems from a study of cytomegalovirus exposure and HLA in healthy donors. Study results and caveats: Donors were assumed by presence/absence analyses to have roughly uniform sequencing depth.

Concerning this clone itself: The antigen remains undetermined.

PCR was performed using 60 Vbeta and 13 Jbeta primers. TCRdb's table, derived via immunoSEQ multiplex PCR, lists solely in-frame clones and lacks some. In the table there are 150,000 or so clones, roughly 70% of which are singletons. The CDR3 is 16 residues long. V was clipped by 3 bases and J by 8 bases, with 20 bases between them. Germline V gene data show CDR1 as MNHNS and CDR2 as SASEGT. This receptor was obtained from a girl between 5 and 17 years old in good health and CMV-seronegative. V and J are TRBV6-1 and TRBJ2-1, with D perhaps TRBD2 (5 bases). Sequences were obtained from PBMCs. The CDR3 reads CASSDPLAWTSYEQFF. CDR3 nucleotides: TGTGCCAGCAGTGACCCCCTAGCCTGGACCTCTTATGAGCAGTTCTTC.